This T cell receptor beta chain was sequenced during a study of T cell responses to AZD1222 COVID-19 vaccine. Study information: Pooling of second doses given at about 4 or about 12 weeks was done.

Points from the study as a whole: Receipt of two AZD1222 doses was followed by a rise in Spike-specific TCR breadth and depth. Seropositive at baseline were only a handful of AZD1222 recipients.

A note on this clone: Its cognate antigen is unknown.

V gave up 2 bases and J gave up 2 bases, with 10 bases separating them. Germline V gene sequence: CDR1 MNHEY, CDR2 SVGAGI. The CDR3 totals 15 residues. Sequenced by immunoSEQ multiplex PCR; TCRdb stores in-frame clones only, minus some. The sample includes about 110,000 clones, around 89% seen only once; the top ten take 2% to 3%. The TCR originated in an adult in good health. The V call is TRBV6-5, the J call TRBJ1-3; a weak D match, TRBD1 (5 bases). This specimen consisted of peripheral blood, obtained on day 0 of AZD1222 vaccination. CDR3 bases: TGTGCCAGCAGTTACAGGCAGGGCGCTGGAAACACCATATATTTT. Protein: CASSYRQGAGNTIYF.